The 30 T cell receptor beta chains reported below all come from one sample, sequenced in a study of blood T cells in healthy people across ages. Primers used in a second PCR of about 6 to 11 cycles were a sample-barcoded 5' primer and a J-beta primer mix. TCRdb independently ran MiXCR on the 5' RACE reads; one entry per CDR3 protein. The data contain around 780,000 distinct CDR3 sequences, roughly 24% of them singletons. The data were also submitted as part of a second study, on T cells of mothers and their children.

The specimen was blood. These receptors originate from a boy between 10 and 17 years old in good health.

The V call is TRBV20-1, the J call TRBJ2-7, with D possibly matching TRBD1 (5 bases). Germline CDR1 reads DFQATT; CDR2 reads SNEGSKA (reference sequence). V was trimmed by 6 bases and J by 0 bases, leaving 18 bases between them. This CDR3 region has 15 residues. CDR3 in DNA: TGCAGTGCAGGCTTTAGGGGTGCCCCCTCCTACGAGCAGTACTTC. Its translation is CSAGFRGAPSYEQYF.

The sample holds a few counts of this clonotype. The V gene is TRBV27, the J gene TRBJ1-2; D uncertain. CDR1 and CDR2 (germline): MNHEY, SMNVEV (reference sequence). The V end lost 10 bases, the J end lost 0 bases, and 15 bases lay between the germline ends. The CDR3 spans 14 residues. The CDR3 DNA sequence: TGTGCCACATGGGGAGGAAGAACTAACTATGGCTACACCTTC. Its protein is CATWGGRTNYGYTF.

This clonotype was observed a handful of times. J is TRBJ2-1 and V is TRBV5-1; D is uncertain. The germline CDR1 and CDR2 sequences are SGHRS and YFSETQ. The CDR3 runs 15 residues. V was shortened by 5 bases and J by 0 bases, with 12 bases between the two germline ends. The CDR3: CASSSEYSSYNEQFF. In DNA, the CDR3 is TGCGCCAGCAGTTCAGAATATAGCTCCTACAATGAGCAGTTCTTC.

V usage is TRBV4-1 and J usage is TRBJ1-1, with TRBD1 matching over 8 bases. The CDR3 is made up of 15 amino acids. The germline CDR1 and CDR2 sequences are MGHRA and YSYEKL. Trimming removed 5 bases from V and 1 base from J; junction bases left unmatched: 6. The CDR3 reads CASSADRGANTEAFF. Here the CDR3 DNA reads TGCGCCAGCAGCGCAGACAGGGGCGCGAACACTGAAGCTTTCTTT.

This clonotype showed up just a few times. A read error is possible here, since a much larger clone lies one base away. The rearrangement joins TRBV3-1 to TRBJ2-4, with D possibly TRBD2 on 6 matching bases. V was cut by 4 bases and J by 4 bases, with 14 bases left in between. Germline loops: CDR1 LGHDT, CDR2 YNNKEL (reference sequence). This CDR3 has 15 residues. CDR3 in DNA: TGTGCCAGCAGCCCCCCGCCGGGGGAAAAAAACATTCAGTACTTC. Translated: CASSPPPGEKNIQYF.

J is TRBJ2-5 and V is TRBV6-5; 15 positions match TRBD2. TRBJ2-1 explains the end of the DNA better; the J call may be wrong. In germline, CDR1 is MNHEY, CDR2 SVGAGI. The CDR3 sequence is 16 residues long. The CDR3 is CASSYTGTSGGTEQFF. CDR3 DNA sequence: TGTGCCAGCAGTTACACCGGGACTAGCGGGGGGACCGAGCAGTTCTTC.

This clonotype was counted a few times. This chain uses TRBV15 with TRBJ1-5; 11 positions match TRBD1. The CDR3 is made up of 14 amino acids. J lost 7 bases, V lost 5 bases, and 4 bases had no gene match. The germline V gene has CDR1 LNHNV and CDR2 YYDKDF (reference sequence). The CDR3 is CATSHGQGAQPQHF. CDR3 DNA sequence: TGTGCCACCAGCCACGGACAGGGGGCCCAGCCCCAGCATTTT.

The rearrangement uses TRBV12-3 or TRBV12-4 and TRBJ1-1; TRBD1 aligns across 7 bases. This CDR3 is built from 13 residues. V shed 5 bases, J shed 10 bases, and the junction held 10 bases outside the gene matches. CDR3 loop: CASSQRDSRRAFF. CDR3 nucleotide sequence: TGTGCCAGCAGTCAGCGGGACAGTCGAAGAGCTTTCTTT.

The V gene is TRBV29-1, the J gene TRBJ2-5, with D possibly matching TRBD2 (6 bases). This CDR3 has 12 residues. V was shortened by 5 bases and J by 7 bases, with 14 bases between the two germline ends. In germline, CDR1 is SQVTM, CDR2 ANQGSEA. DNA for the CDR3: TGCAGCGTTTCTTGGACGGAGGGGACCCAGTACTTC. Translating it yields CSVSWTEGTQYF.

V gene TRBV24-1 combines with J gene TRBJ2-5; D could derive from TRBD1 or TRBD2 (5 bases each). The J call may be faulty, since TRBJ2-7 better matches the DNA end. Germline V gene lookup returns CDR1 KGHDR and CDR2 SFDVKD. The CDR3 consists of 12 residues. CDR3 loop: CATAGRGNEQYF. In nucleotides, the CDR3 is TGTGCCACCGCAGGACGGGGCAACGAGCAGTACTTC.

The V call is TRBV2, the J call TRBJ2-5, with D possibly being TRBD1 or TRBD2 (6 bases each). CDR3 length equals 14 residues. Germline V gene sequence: CDR1 SNHLY, CDR2 FYNNEI. The V end lost 5 bases, the J end lost 0 bases, and 10 bases lay between the germline ends. This CDR3 is CASSRGGNQETQYF. The CDR3 DNA sequence: TGTGCCAGCAGTCGAGGGGGGAACCAAGAGACCCAGTACTTC. The full variable domain, completed using reference TRBV2 and TRBJ2-5, is EPEVTQTPSHQVTQMGQEVILRCVPISNHLYFYWYRQILGQKVEFLVSFYNNEISEKSEIFDDQFSVERPDGSNFTLKIRSTKLEDSAMYFCASSRGGNQETQYFGPGTRLLVL.

The chain recombines TRBV6-1 with TRBJ2-1; D could derive from TRBD1 or TRBD2 (5 bases each). The assigned J gene may be wrong: the sequence end matches TRBJ2-7 better. Germline-derived CDR1 and CDR2 are MNHNS and SASEGT. There are 15 residues in the CDR3. The CDR3: CASSVLVGAAYEQYF. CDR3 bases: TGTGCCAGCAGTGTCCTGGTCGGGGCCGCGTACGAGCAGTACTTC.

A few counts support this clonotype. The gene calls are TRBV7-9 and TRBJ2-3, with D tentatively TRBD1 or TRBD2 (5 bases each). CDR1 is SEHNR, CDR2 FQNEAQ, per germline (reference sequence). V dropped 3 bases and J dropped 2 bases, with 9 bases sitting between them. The length of the CDR3 is 14 residues. The CDR3: CASSLGVTTDTQYF. The DNA of the CDR3 is TGTGCCAGCAGCTTGGGGGTTACCACAGATACGCAGTATTTT.

V usage is TRBV7-4 and J usage is TRBJ2-7, with D hard to call. V lost 4 bases, J lost 6 bases, and 13 bases lay in between. Per the germline V gene, CDR1 is SGHVT and CDR2 is SQSDAQ. This CDR3 has 13 amino acids. In nucleotides, the CDR3 is TGTGCCAGCAGCTCATATGTGGGTGGCGAGCAGTACTTC. It translates to CASSSYVGGEQYF.

Concerning this clonotype itself: An end of the junction does not agree with germline; a read error may underlie this. The V and J genes are TRBV7-9 and TRBJ2-5; D remains unclear. This CDR3 comprises 14 residues. The germline V gene has CDR1 SEHNR and CDR2 FQNEAQ (reference sequence). CDR3 amino acids: CASSLETSQETRYF. The DNA of the CDR3 is TGTGCCAGCAGCTTAGAAACATCTCAAGAGACCCGGTACTTC.

The rearrangement uses TRBV4-1 and TRBJ2-1, with unresolved D. Trimming shortened V by 5 bases and J by 6 bases, and 11 bases separated the two germline ends. The germline V gene encodes CDR1 MGHRA and CDR2 YSYEKL. This CDR3 is 13 amino acids long. In nucleotides, the CDR3 is TGCGCCAGCAGCGTGGGGAATTCCAATGAGCAGTTCTTC. Translating gives CASSVGNSNEQFF.

For this clonotype: One end of the junction fails to match germline, which may point to a read error. The V gene is TRBV6-2 or TRBV6-3, the J gene TRBJ2-5; no clear D gene. This CDR3 contains 15 residues. CDR1 is MNHEY and CDR2 is SVGEGT in the germline V gene. The CDR3 DNA reads TGTACCAGCAGTTACTCCATTGACAAGCAAGAGACCCAGTACTTC. Translated, it gives CTSSYSIDKQETQYF.

The chain recombines TRBV12-3 or TRBV12-4 with TRBJ2-4; D is undetermined. The CDR3 extends over 14 amino acids. Trimming removed 6 bases from V and 1 base from J, with 10 bases in between. The CDR3 coding sequence is TGTGCCAGCAGGAGTACCTTGGCCAAAAACATTCAGTACTTC. This translates into CASRSTLAKNIQYF.

The chain links TRBV14 to TRBJ2-2; TRBD1 aligns across 9 bases. CDR1 is SGHDN and CDR2 is FVKESK in the germline V gene. The CDR3 loop spans 15 amino acids. J gave up 8 bases and V 3 bases, and 7 bases lay outside the gene matches. This CDR3 reads CASSQQTGGRGELFF. The CDR3 nucleotides are TGTGCCAGCAGCCAGCAAACAGGGGGCCGAGGGGAGCTGTTTTTT.

This chain links TRBV24-1 with TRBJ2-5; D perhaps matches TRBD1 (6 bases). The DNA matches TRBJ2-1 better at its end, which makes the J call doubtful. Germline CDR1 reads KGHDR; CDR2 reads SFDVKD. This CDR3 contains 15 residues. The CDR3 region is CATSDSAQGNNEQFF. The CDR3 nucleotides are TGTGCCACCAGTGATTCAGCACAGGGCAACAATGAGCAGTTCTTC.

This clonotype has just a few counts. The CDR3 sequence is CASSQRQAQETQYF. Here the CDR3 DNA reads TGTGCCAGCAGCCAACGACAGGCCCAAGAGACCCAGTACTTC. The V and J genes are TRBV3-1 and TRBJ2-5, with D possibly TRBD1 on 6 matching bases. Germline V gene lookup returns CDR1 LGHDT and CDR2 YNNKEL (reference sequence). The CDR3 loop spans 14 amino acids. V was cut by 2 bases and J by 1 base, with 8 bases left in between.

At least ten counts were recorded for this clonotype. J is TRBJ2-5 and V is TRBV27, with D hard to call. The CDR3 consists of 14 residues. Trimming removed 3 bases from V and 1 base from J, with 9 bases in between. Germline V gene sequence: CDR1 MNHEY, CDR2 SMNVEV (reference sequence). CDR3 nucleotide sequence: TGTGCCAGCAGTTTTCTCGGAGCCCAAGAGACCCAGTACTTC. It specifies CASSFLGAQETQYF.

The chain employs TRBV18 and TRBJ2-5, with D perhaps given as TRBD1 or TRBD2 (5 bases each). Near its end, the DNA agrees better with TRBJ2-7, so the J call may be wrong. Per the germline V gene, CDR1 is KGHSH and CDR2 is LQKENI. The CDR3 runs to 16 residues. CDR3 sequence: CASSRVPGASSYEQYF. The DNA of the CDR3 is TGTGCCAGCTCACGGGTCCCCGGGGCTTCCTCCTACGAGCAGTACTTC.

V is TRBV19 and J is TRBJ1-2; 9 nucleotides agree with TRBD1. Trimming cost V 4 bases and J 5 bases; bases outside gene matches: 11. Germline lookup yields CDR1 LNHDA and CDR2 SQIVND (reference sequence). The CDR3 is made up of 16 amino acids. The CDR3 sequence is CASSTPRTGVRYGYTF. DNA of the CDR3: TGTGCCAGTAGTACCCCGAGGACAGGGGTAAGGTATGGCTACACCTTC.

The chain couples TRBV4-2 to TRBJ2-2; TRBD1 aligns across 8 bases. V lost 1 base to trimming and J lost 4 bases; unmatched junction nucleotides: 5. This CDR3 has 16 amino acids. CDR1 and CDR2 from the germline V gene are LGHNA and YNFKEQ. CDR3 in amino acids: CASSQGAQGGTGELFF. Here the CDR3 DNA reads TGTGCCAGCAGCCAAGGCGCACAGGGGGGCACCGGGGAGCTGTTTTTT.

On this clonotype: With a much larger clone just one base away, this may be a read error. This CDR3 fails to terminate in the conserved phenylalanine or tryptophan, so it likely reflects a read error. The chain recombines TRBV18 with TRBJ2-7; 8 bases match TRBD1. The V and J ends lost 5 bases and 3 bases, in that order; junction bases with no gene match: 6. The CDR3 sequence is 14 residues long. The germline V gene encodes CDR1 KGHSH and CDR2 LQKENI. The CDR3 DNA reads TGTGCCAGCTCATCAGACAGGGGCAGCTACGAGCAGTACTCC. It encodes CASSSDRGSYEQYS.

The chain joins TRBV28 to TRBJ2-5; D call uncertain. CDR3 size: 17 residues. Trimming removed 5 bases at V and 5 bases at J, with 24 bases between. The germline V gene encodes CDR1 MDHEN and CDR2 SYDVKM. CDR3: CASSLPYPFFRRETQYF. The CDR3, as DNA: TGTGCCAGCAGTCTCCCATACCCCTTTTTCAGGCGGGAGACCCAGTACTTC.

This chain joins TRBV10-3 and TRBJ1-6, with a possible D match to TRBD1 (5 bases). In germline, CDR1 is ENHRY, CDR2 SYGVKD. V lost 10 bases and J 6 bases, leaving 16 bases between the germline ends. This CDR3 region has 14 residues. The CDR3, as DNA: TGTGCCACGGGGACCGAACGGGGTAATTCACCCCTCCACTTT. Translated, it gives CATGTERGNSPLHF.

There are a few counts of this clonotype. J is TRBJ1-4 and V is TRBV7-2; TRBD1 might be the D (5 bases). The V gene's germline CDR1 is SGHTA and CDR2 FQGNSA. This CDR3 has 15 residues. V was shortened by 5 bases and J by 5 bases, with 15 bases between the two germline ends. Here the CDR3 reads CASSPGTYANEKLFF. The CDR3 region has the DNA TGTGCCAGCAGCCCTGGGACTTACGCCAATGAAAAACTGTTTTTT.

The chain employs TRBV5-5 and TRBJ2-5; 8 nucleotides line up with TRBD2. CDR3 length equals 16 residues. CDR1 and CDR2 from the germline V gene are SGHKS and YYEKEE (reference sequence). The V gene end was trimmed by 4 bases and the J gene end by 5 bases; junction bases not matched to a gene: 13. The CDR3 sequence: CASSAARIAGRETQYF. The CDR3 DNA reads TGTGCCAGCAGCGCCGCCCGAATAGCGGGGAGGGAGACCCAGTACTTC. The whole variable domain, filled in from reference TRBV5-5 and TRBJ2-5, reads DAGVTQSPTHLIKTRGQQVTLRCSPISGHKSVSWYQQVLGQGPQFIFQYYEKEERGRGNFPDRFSARQFPNYSSELNVNALLLGDSALYLCASSAARIAGRETQYFGPGTRLLVL.